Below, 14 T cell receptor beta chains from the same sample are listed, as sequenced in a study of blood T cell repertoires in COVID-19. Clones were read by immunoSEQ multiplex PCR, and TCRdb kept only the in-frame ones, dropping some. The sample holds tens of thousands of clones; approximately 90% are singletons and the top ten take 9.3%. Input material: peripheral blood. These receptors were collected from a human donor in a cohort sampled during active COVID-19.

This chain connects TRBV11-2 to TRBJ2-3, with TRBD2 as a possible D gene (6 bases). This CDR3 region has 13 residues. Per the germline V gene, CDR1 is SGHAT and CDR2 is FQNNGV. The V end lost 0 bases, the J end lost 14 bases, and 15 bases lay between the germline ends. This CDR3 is CASSLESAGERYF. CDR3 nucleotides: TGTGCCAGCAGCTTAGAGTCAGCGGGCGAGCGGTATTTT.

CDR3 protein: CASSIVPGTGEAFF. DNA for the CDR3: TGTGCCAGTAGTATAGTCCCCGGGACAGGAGAAGCTTTCTTT. The chain carries TRBV19 and TRBJ1-1; 8 nucleotides line up with TRBD1. V trimming: 1 base; J trimming: 8 bases; junction bases outside the gene matches: 6. This CDR3 spans 14 amino acids. The V gene's germline CDR1 is LNHDA and CDR2 SQIVND (reference sequence). Full variable domain (outside the CDR3, taken from reference TRBV19 and TRBJ1-1): DGGITQSPKYLFRKEGQNVTLSCEQNLNHDAMYWYRQDPGQGLRLIYYSQIVNDFQKGDIAEGYSVSREKKESFPLTVTSAQKNPTAFYLCASSIVPGTGEAFFGQGTRLTVV.

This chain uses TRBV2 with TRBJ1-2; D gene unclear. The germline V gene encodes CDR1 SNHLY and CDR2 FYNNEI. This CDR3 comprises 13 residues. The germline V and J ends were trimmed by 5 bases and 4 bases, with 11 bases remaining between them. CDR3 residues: CASSRHSSYGYTF. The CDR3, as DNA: TGTGCCAGCAGTAGACACTCAAGCTATGGCTACACCTTC.

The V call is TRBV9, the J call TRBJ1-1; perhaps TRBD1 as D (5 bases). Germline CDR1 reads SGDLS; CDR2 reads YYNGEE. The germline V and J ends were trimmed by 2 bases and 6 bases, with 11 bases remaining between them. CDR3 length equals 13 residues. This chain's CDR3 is CASSVDGGAEAFF. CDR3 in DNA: TGTGCCAGCAGCGTCGACGGGGGGGCTGAAGCTTTCTTT. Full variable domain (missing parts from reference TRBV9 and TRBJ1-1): DSGVTQTPKHLITATGQRVTLRCSPRSGDLSVYWYQQSLDQGLQFLIQYYNGEERAKGNILERFSAQQFPDLHSELNLSSLELGDSALYFCASSVDGGAEAFFGQGTRLTVV.

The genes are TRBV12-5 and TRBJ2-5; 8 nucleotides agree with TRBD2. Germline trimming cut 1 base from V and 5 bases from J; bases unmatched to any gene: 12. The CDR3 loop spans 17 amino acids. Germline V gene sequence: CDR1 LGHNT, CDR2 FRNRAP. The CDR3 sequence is CASGLARAGVEGETQYF. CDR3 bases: TGTGCTAGTGGTTTGGCCCGAGCGGGAGTCGAAGGTGAGACCCAGTACTTC.

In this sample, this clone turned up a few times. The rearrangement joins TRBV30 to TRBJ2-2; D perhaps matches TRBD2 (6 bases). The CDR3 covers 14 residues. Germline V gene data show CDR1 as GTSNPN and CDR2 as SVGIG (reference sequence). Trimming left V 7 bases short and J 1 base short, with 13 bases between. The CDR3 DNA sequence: TGTGCCTCAAAAGCGGGTGGGAACACCGGGGAGCTGTTTTTT. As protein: CASKAGGNTGELFF.

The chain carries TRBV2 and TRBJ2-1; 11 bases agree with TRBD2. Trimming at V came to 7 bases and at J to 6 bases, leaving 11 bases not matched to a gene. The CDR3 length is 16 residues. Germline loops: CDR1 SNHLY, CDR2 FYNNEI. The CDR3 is CASTQSIAGGLNEQFF. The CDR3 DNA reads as TGTGCCAGCACCCAATCGATAGCGGGGGGGCTCAATGAGCAGTTCTTC. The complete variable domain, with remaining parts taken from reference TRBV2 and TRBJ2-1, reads EPEVTQTPSHQVTQMGQEVILRCVPISNHLYFYWYRQILGQKVEFLVSFYNNEISEKSEIFDDQFSVERPDGSNFTLKIRSTKLEDSAMYFCASTQSIAGGLNEQFFGPGTRLTVL.

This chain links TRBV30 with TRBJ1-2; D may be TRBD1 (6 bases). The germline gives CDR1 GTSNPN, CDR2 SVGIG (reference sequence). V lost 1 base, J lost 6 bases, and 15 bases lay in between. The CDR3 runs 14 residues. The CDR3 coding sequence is TGTGCCTGGAGTGCCGGAACCCAGGGGAATGGCTACACCTTC. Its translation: CAWSAGTQGNGYTF.

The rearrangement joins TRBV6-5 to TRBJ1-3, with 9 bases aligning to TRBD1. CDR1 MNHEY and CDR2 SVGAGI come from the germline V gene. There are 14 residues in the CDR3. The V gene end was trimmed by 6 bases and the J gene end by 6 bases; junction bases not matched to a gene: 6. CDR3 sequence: CASSYRDRENTIYF. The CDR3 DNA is TGTGCCAGCAGCTACCGGGACAGGGAAAACACCATATATTTT.

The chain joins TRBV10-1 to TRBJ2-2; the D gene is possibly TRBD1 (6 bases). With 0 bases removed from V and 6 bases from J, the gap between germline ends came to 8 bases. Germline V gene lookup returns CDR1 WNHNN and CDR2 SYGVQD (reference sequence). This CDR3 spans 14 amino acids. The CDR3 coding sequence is TGCGCCAGCAGTGAGTCTACAGGGCCCGGGGAGCTGTTTTTT. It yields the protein CASSESTGPGELFF.

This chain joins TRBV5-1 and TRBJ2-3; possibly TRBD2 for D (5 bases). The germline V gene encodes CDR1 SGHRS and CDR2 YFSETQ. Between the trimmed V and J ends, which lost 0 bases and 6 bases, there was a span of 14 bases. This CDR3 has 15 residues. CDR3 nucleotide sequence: TGCGCCAGCAGCTTGGGGTCATCGGGGTCCGATACGCAGTATTTT. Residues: CASSLGSSGSDTQYF.

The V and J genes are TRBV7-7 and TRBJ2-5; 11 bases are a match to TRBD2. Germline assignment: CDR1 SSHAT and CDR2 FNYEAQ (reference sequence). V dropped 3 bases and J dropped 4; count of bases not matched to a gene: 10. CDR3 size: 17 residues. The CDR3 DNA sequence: TGTGCCAGCAGCTTCGGAAATAGCGGGAGGGGGGGAGAGACCCAGTACTTC. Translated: CASSFGNSGRGGETQYF.

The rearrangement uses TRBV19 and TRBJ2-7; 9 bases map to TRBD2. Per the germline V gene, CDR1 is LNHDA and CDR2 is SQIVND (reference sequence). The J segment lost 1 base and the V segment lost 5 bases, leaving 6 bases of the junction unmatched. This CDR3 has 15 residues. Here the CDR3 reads CASSFPSGESYEQYF. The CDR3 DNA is TGTGCCAGTAGTTTCCCTAGCGGGGAGTCCTACGAGCAGTACTTC.

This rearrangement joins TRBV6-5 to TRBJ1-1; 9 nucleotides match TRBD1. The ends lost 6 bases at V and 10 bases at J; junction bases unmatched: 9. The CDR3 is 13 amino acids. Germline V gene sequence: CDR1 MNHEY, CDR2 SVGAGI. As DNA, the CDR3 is TGTGCCAGCAGCTCCCCGGGACAGGGAAGAGCTTTCTTT. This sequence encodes CASSSPGQGRAFF.